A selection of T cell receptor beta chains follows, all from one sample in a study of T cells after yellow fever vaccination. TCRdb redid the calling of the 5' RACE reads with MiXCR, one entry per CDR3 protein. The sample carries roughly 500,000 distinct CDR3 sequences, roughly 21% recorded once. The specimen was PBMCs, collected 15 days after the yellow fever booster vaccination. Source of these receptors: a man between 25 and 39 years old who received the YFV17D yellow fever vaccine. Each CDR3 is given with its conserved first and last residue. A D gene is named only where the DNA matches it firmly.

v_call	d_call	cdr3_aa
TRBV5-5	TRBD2	CASSRDYGQYF
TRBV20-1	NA	CSASGKRSSYNEQFF
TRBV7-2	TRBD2	CASVGGGSLPDTQYF
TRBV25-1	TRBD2	CASGPLAGSTYEQYF
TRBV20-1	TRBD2	CSASLLGGSAAMDTQYF
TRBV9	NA	CASSVNQGELFF
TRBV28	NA	CASSTVPTGREQYF
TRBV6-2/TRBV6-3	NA	CASSYLWSQPQHF
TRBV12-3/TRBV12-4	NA	CASSLTQRYSPLHF
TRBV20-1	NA	CSARERNYEQYF
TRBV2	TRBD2	CAFCFLVAGGGSSDTQYF
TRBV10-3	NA	CAISVGGSDEKLFF
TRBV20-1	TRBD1	CSAQSGTANQPQHF
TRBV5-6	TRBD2	CASSLMGTSGGNEQFF
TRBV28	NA	CASSGAYSNQPQHF
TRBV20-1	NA	CSAGGASFYEQYF
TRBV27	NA	CASSLPDRKETQYF
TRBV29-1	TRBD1	CSVAWRDRDKETQYF
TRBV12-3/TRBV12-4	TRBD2	CASTATSSFGGEQFF
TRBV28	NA	CASSPPGISSYEQYF
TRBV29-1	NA	CSVEGGLADTQYF
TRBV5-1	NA	CASSLARPYTDTQYF
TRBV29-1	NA	CSVLYYSGYTF
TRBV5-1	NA	CASSFQREQFF
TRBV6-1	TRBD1	CASPLPGQGPPLAKNIQYF
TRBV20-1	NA	CSARVVEFRDEQFF
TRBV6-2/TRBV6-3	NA	CASSYEARSYAGSYEQYF
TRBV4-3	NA	CASSQERRVITEAFF